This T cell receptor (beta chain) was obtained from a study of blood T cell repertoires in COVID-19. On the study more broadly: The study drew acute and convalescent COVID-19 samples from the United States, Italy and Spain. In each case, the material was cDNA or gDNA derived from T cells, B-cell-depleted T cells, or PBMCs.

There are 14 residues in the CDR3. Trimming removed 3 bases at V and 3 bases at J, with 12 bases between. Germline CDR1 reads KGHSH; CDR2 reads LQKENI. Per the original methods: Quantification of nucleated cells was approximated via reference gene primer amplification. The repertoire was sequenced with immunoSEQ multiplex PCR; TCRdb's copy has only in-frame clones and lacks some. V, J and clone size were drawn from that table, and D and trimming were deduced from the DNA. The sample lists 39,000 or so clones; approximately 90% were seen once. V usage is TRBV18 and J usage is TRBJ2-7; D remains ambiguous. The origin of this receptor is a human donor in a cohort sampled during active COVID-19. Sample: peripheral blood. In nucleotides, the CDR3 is TGTGCCAGCTCACCCCCTAGAGACCTCTACGAGCAGTACTTC. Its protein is CASSPPRDLYEQYF.